The 9 T cell receptor beta chains listed next were all sequenced from one sample in a study of cytomegalovirus exposure and HLA in healthy donors. The PCR ran on 60 Vbeta and 13 Jbeta primers. Sequencing was performed with immunoSEQ multiplex PCR; in TCRdb, only in-frame clones are kept and a portion is missing. The sample records more than 130,000 clones, over 70% being singletons. Sequenced: PBMCs. Every receptor here comes from a man in his forties in good health and CMV-seropositive.

This clone was counted only a few times. In nucleotides, the CDR3 is TGTGCCAGCAGCGTAGTGGGAGGACTCTACAATGAGCAGTTCTTC. Translated: CASSVVGGLYNEQFF. The V and J genes are TRBV9 and TRBJ2-1, with a weak D call TRBD2 (6 bases). V was shortened by 0 bases and J by 3 bases, with 10 bases between the two germline ends. From germline, CDR1 is SGDLS and CDR2 YYNGEE. This CDR3 comprises 15 residues.

The chain combines TRBV13 with TRBJ2-2, with 8 bases matching TRBD1. The length of the CDR3 is 17 residues. V shed 4 bases, J shed 4 bases, and the junction held 11 bases outside the gene matches. Germline CDR1 PRHDT, CDR2 FYEKMQ (reference sequence). The CDR3 nucleotides are TGTGCCAGCAGCTCCCACCTCTGGACAGGGTCCACCGGGGAGCTGTTTTTT. Translating it yields CASSSHLWTGSTGELFF.

The V and J genes are TRBV6-1 and TRBJ2-3; 12 bases are a match to TRBD2. J lost 4 bases, V lost 0 bases, and 5 bases had no gene match. Germline CDR1 is MNHNS and CDR2 is SASEGT. This CDR3 has 17 amino acids. The CDR3 bases are TGTGCCAGCAGTGAAGCTATCCTAGCGGGGGGGGCAGATACGCAGTATTTT. This sequence encodes CASSEAILAGGADTQYF.

The CDR3 protein is CASSYLTGPQHF. As DNA, the CDR3 is TGTGCCAGCAGTTACCTGACAGGGCCCCAGCATTTT. The chain is built from TRBV6-5 and TRBJ1-5; D perhaps matches TRBD1 (6 bases). V lost 2 bases and J lost 9, with 8 bases in between. Germline V gene lookup returns CDR1 MNHEY and CDR2 SVGAGI. The CDR3 totals 12 residues.

This clone appeared a single time. This sequence joins TRBV29-1 and TRBJ1-2; the D gene is possibly TRBD1 (5 bases). Per the germline V gene, CDR1 is SQVTM and CDR2 is ANQGSEA. The CDR3 contains 14 residues. Trimming took off 0 bases at V and 1 base at J, with 9 bases between the two ends. This CDR3 is CSVEDTGGNYGYTF. The CDR3 DNA is TGCAGCGTTGAAGATACGGGGGGTAACTATGGCTACACCTTC.

As DNA, the CDR3 is TGTGCCAGTGGGGGACAGACCAACTATGGCTACACCTTC. Residues: CASGGQTNYGYTF. The chain joins TRBV27 to TRBJ1-2; 7 nucleotides line up with TRBD1. This CDR3 has 13 residues. Unmatched junction bases numbered 6, after V lost 9 bases and J lost 2 bases. In germline, CDR1 is MNHEY, CDR2 SMNVEV (reference sequence).

This chain uses TRBV18 with TRBJ1-2; no clear D. Germline loops: CDR1 KGHSH, CDR2 LQKENI. The CDR3 sequence is 14 residues long. V lost 0 bases, J lost 4 bases, and 9 bases lay in between. The CDR3: CASSPPSEIYGYTF. The CDR3 DNA reads TGTGCCAGCTCACCACCGTCAGAAATCTATGGCTACACCTTC.

The chain employs TRBV5-8 and TRBJ1-2; D not resolved. From germline, CDR1 is SGHTS and CDR2 YDEGEE. This CDR3 spans 15 amino acids. Trimming removed 3 bases at V and 0 bases at J, with 12 bases between. CDR3 sequence (DNA): TGTGCCAGCAGCTCCACCCCCGGGTCTAACTATGGCTACACCTTC. This gives the protein CASSSTPGSNYGYTF.

The chain links TRBV19 to TRBJ2-1; D uncertain. V lost 3 bases to trimming and J lost 5 bases, with 8 bases between them. Germline loops: CDR1 LNHDA, CDR2 SQIVND (reference sequence). The CDR3 has 13 residues. The CDR3 reads CASSMGQDNEQFF. CDR3 bases: TGTGCCAGTAGTATGGGTCAGGACAATGAGCAGTTCTTC. Variable domain in full (rest from reference TRBV19 and TRBJ2-1): DGGITQSPKYLFRKEGQNVTLSCEQNLNHDAMYWYRQDPGQGLRLIYYSQIVNDFQKGDIAEGYSVSREKKESFPLTVTSAQKNPTAFYLCASSMGQDNEQFFGPGTRLTVL.